The 30 T cell receptor beta chains listed next were all sequenced from one sample in a study of cytomegalovirus exposure and HLA in healthy donors. A multiplex PCR was run with 60 Vbeta primers and 13 Jbeta primers. Profiling relied on immunoSEQ multiplex PCR, and the TCRdb table lists in-frame clones only, not all of them. The repertoire holds some 200,000 clones, with 70% to 85% as singletons. The sample consisted of PBMCs. These receptors originate from a woman aged 40 to 50 in good health and CMV-seronegative.

The rearrangement joins TRBV5-6 to TRBJ1-2; 9 bases are shared with TRBD1. Germline-derived CDR1 and CDR2 are SGHDT and YYEEEE. V was clipped by 5 bases and J by 7 bases; unmatched bases: 12. The CDR3 spans 15 residues. CDR3 amino acids: CASRPAGQGWAGYTF. DNA of the CDR3: TGTGCCAGCAGACCCGCGGGACAGGGATGGGCTGGCTACACCTTC.

The chain is built from TRBV6-1 and TRBJ1-1, with 7 nucleotides matching TRBD1. Germline values: CDR1 MNHNS, CDR2 SASEGT. Trimming at V came to 0 bases and at J to 5 bases, leaving 3 bases not matched to a gene. The length of the CDR3 is 14 residues. CDR3 coding DNA: TGTGCCAGCAGTGAAGCGGGACAGCAAACTGAAGCTTTCTTT. Protein product: CASSEAGQQTEAFF.

The chain joins TRBV6-1 to TRBJ1-2; tentative D call: TRBD1 (5 bases). V shed 6 bases and J shed 5 bases, with 13 bases lying between them. Germline CDR1 and CDR2: MNHNS and SASEGT. This CDR3 is built from 13 residues. Here the CDR3 DNA reads TGTGCCAGCAGAGCAGACAGTTCATATGGCTACACCTTC. Its translation is CASRADSSYGYTF.

As for this clone: Germline is not matched at one junction end, which may reflect a read error. The rearrangement links TRBV11-3 to TRBJ1-1, with D hard to call. The CDR3 contains 11 residues. Germline V CDR1 and CDR2: SGHNT, YENEEA. The CDR3 nucleotides are TGTGCCAGCAGCTTCAACAGTGAAGCTTTCTTT. This translates into CASSFNSEAFF. Based on the CDR3 plus reference TRBV11-3 and TRBJ1-1, the full variable domain is EAGVVQSPRYKIIEKKQPVAFWCNPISGHNTLYWYLQNLGQGPELLIRYENEEAVDDSQLPKDRFSAERLKGVDSTLKIQPAELGDSAVYLCASSFNSEAFFGQGTRLTVV.

J is TRBJ1-3 and V is TRBV25-1, with TRBD1 matching 8 bases. J gave up 3 bases and V 0 bases, and 4 bases lay outside the gene matches. CDR3 length equals 16 residues. Germline V gives CDR1 MGHDK, CDR2 SYGVNS. CDR3 DNA: TGTGCCAGCAGTGAATATCAGGGGGCGCATGGAAACACCATATATTTT. Its translation is CASSEYQGAHGNTIYF.

This chain joins TRBV19 and TRBJ2-5, with 12 nucleotides matching TRBD1. Germline V gives CDR1 LNHDA, CDR2 SQIVND (reference sequence). The CDR3 is 13 amino acids. V was clipped by 9 bases and J by 4 bases; unmatched bases: 3. The CDR3 here is CASGTGGGETQYF. DNA for the CDR3: TGTGCCAGCGGGACAGGGGGCGGAGAGACCCAGTACTTC.

This rearrangement joins TRBV19 to TRBJ2-2, with 9 positions matching TRBD1. Germline V gene data show CDR1 as LNHDA and CDR2 as SQIVND (reference sequence). The length of the CDR3 is 17 residues. The ends lost 2 bases at V and 7 bases at J; junction bases unmatched: 11. CDR3 in amino acids: CASSIMGGTGSGGELFF. CDR3 nucleotides: TGTGCCAGTAGTATAATGGGCGGGACAGGGTCAGGCGGGGAGCTGTTTTTT.

The V gene is TRBV6-5, the J gene TRBJ1-4; D may be TRBD1 (5 bases). Germline lookup yields CDR1 MNHEY and CDR2 SVGAGI. V lost 0 bases, J lost 4 bases, and 12 bases lay in between. The CDR3 runs to 16 residues. Written as DNA, the CDR3 is TGTGCCAGCAGTTACTCTTACAGGTCCTTTAATGAAAAACTGTTTTTT. It specifies CASSYSYRSFNEKLFF.

The J gene is TRBJ2-1, the V gene TRBV11-3; 9 nucleotides match TRBD1. Germline V gene sequence: CDR1 SGHNT, CDR2 YENEEA. There are 13 residues in the CDR3. Germline trimming cut 4 bases from V and 9 bases from J; bases unmatched to any gene: 4. CDR3 loop: CASSWDRVAEQFF. The CDR3 DNA sequence: TGTGCCAGCAGCTGGGACAGGGTGGCTGAGCAGTTCTTC.

V gene TRBV29-1 combines with J gene TRBJ1-2; tentatively, D is TRBD1 (6 bases). Per germline, CDR1 SQVTM and CDR2 ANQGSEA. This CDR3 region has 12 residues. Trimming removed 6 bases at V and 7 bases at J, with 15 bases between. For the CDR3, the DNA is TGCAGCGTGCGTTCCACAGGGTCTGGCTACACCTTC. Translation gives CSVRSTGSGYTF. The full variable domain, in which reference TRBV29-1 and TRBJ1-2 provide the parts outside the CDR3, is SAVISQKPSRDICQRGTSLTIQCQVDSQVTMMFWYRQQPGQSLTLIATANQGSEATYESGFVIDKFPISRPNLTFSTLTVSNMSPEDSSIYLCSVRSTGSGYTFGSGTRLTVV.

The chain combines TRBV27 with TRBJ1-3; TRBD1 aligns across 10 bases. V lost 8 bases, J lost 0 bases, and 7 bases stayed unmatched. This CDR3 has 16 amino acids. Germline lookup yields CDR1 MNHEY and CDR2 SMNVEV (reference sequence). The CDR3 DNA sequence: TGTGCCAGCTCCCGGACAGGGGGGCTCTCTGGAAACACCATATATTTT. This sequence encodes CASSRTGGLSGNTIYF.

For this clone: One junction end disagrees with the germline gene, perhaps due to a read error. This chain links TRBV7-9 with TRBJ1-1, with 8 positions matching TRBD1. Germline V gene lookup returns CDR1 SEHNR and CDR2 FQNEAQ (reference sequence). The CDR3 totals 17 residues. DNA of the CDR3: TGTTCCAGCAGCTTAAGGGATACGGGACAGGCGAACACTGAAGCTTTCTTT. This gives the protein CSSSLRDTGQANTEAFF. The variable domain in full, completed from reference TRBV7-9 and TRBJ1-1, reads DTGVSQNPRHKITKRGQNVTFRCDPISEHNRLYWYRQTLGQGPEFLTYFQNEAQLEKSRLLSDRFSAERPKGSFSTLEIQRTEQGDSAMYLCSSSLRDTGQANTEAFFGQGTRLTVV.

The rearrangement links TRBV5-4 to TRBJ1-4; D may be TRBD1 (5 bases). Trimming cost V 2 bases and J 6 bases, with 14 bases left between them. Germline CDR1 SGHNT, CDR2 YYREEE (reference sequence). This CDR3 is built from 15 residues. This CDR3 is CASSFQGAPDEKLFF. The CDR3 coding sequence is TGTGCCAGCAGCTTTCAGGGCGCCCCGGATGAAAAACTGTTTTTT.

The V gene is TRBV7-8, the J gene TRBJ1-2; 7 positions agree with TRBD1. The V gene's germline CDR1 is SGHVS and CDR2 FQNEAQ. CDR3 size: 14 residues. Trimming cost V 2 bases and J 6 bases; bases outside gene matches: 6. In DNA, the CDR3 is TGTGCCAGCAGCTTATATGGCACAGGGGATGGCTACACCTTC. Translating it yields CASSLYGTGDGYTF.

This clone has only one observation. The rearrangement links TRBV28 to TRBJ2-5; no definite D call. Trimming took 3 bases from V and 2 from J, leaving 7 bases between them. CDR1 MDHEN and CDR2 SYDVKM come from the germline V gene. This CDR3 is built from 13 residues. CDR3 sequence (DNA): TGTGCCAGCAGTTTCCCAGGACAAGAGACCCAGTACTTC. This translates into CASSFPGQETQYF.

The rearrangement uses TRBV29-1 and TRBJ2-3; 8 nucleotides match TRBD1. Trimming removed 5 bases from V and 5 bases from J; junction bases left unmatched: 9. The length of the CDR3 is 14 residues. Looked up from germline, CDR1 is SQVTM and CDR2 is ANQGSEA. CDR3 amino acids: CSVSQGAEGDTQYF. CDR3 nucleotides: TGCAGCGTTAGTCAGGGGGCTGAGGGAGATACGCAGTATTTT.

In this sample, this clone turned up a few times. The chain carries TRBV5-5 and TRBJ1-1; 8 nucleotides align to TRBD1. CDR1 is SGHKS, CDR2 YYEKEE, per germline (reference sequence). With 2 bases clipped from V and 5 bases from J, the junction kept 2 bases outside the gene matches. This CDR3 comprises 13 residues. DNA of the CDR3: TGTGCCAGCAGCTTATGGACAGGGACTGAAGCTTTCTTT. Translation: CASSLWTGTEAFF.

This clone was detected a few times. The chain employs TRBV7-6 and TRBJ2-2; the match to TRBD1 covers 11 bases. The CDR3 is made up of 15 amino acids. V lost 4 bases and J lost 4; bases outside the gene matches: 2. Germline V CDR1 and CDR2: SGHVS, FNYEAQ. Written as DNA, the CDR3 is TGTGCCAGCAGCTCCGGGACAGGGGGCACCGGGGAGCTGTTTTTT. Its translation: CASSSGTGGTGELFF.

This chain uses TRBV5-1 with TRBJ1-1; 9 bases align to TRBD1. In germline, CDR1 is SGHRS, CDR2 YFSETQ. The V and J ends lost 4 bases and 1 base, in that order; junction bases with no gene match: 2. This CDR3 has 14 amino acids. In DNA, the CDR3 is TGCGCCAGCAGCCCGGACAGGGGGAACACTGAAGCTTTCTTT. Translated: CASSPDRGNTEAFF.

This clone appeared a single time. The rearrangement uses TRBV5-4 and TRBJ1-2; D is possibly TRBD1 (6 bases). The germline V gene encodes CDR1 SGHNT and CDR2 YYREEE (reference sequence). CDR3 length: 13 residues. The V gene lost 4 bases and the J gene lost 4 bases, with 11 bases spanning the gap. The CDR3 nucleotides are TGTGCCAGCAGCAATAAACAGGGCTATGGCTACACCTTC. Protein product: CASSNKQGYGYTF.

The CDR3 DNA reads as TGTGCCAGCAGCTTGGACAGGGTAAATTACAATGAGCAGTTCTTC. It is translated as CASSLDRVNYNEQFF. The chain joins TRBV5-6 to TRBJ2-1; possibly TRBD1 for D (6 bases). The V end was cut by 0 bases, the J end by 4 bases, with 11 bases between. In germline, CDR1 is SGHDT, CDR2 YYEEEE. This CDR3 contains 15 residues.

The J gene is TRBJ1-1, the V gene TRBV11-2; weak D call: TRBD1 (6 bases). V lost 5 bases, J lost 1 base, and 14 bases lay in between. Germline V lookup: CDR1 SGHAT, CDR2 FQNNGV. The CDR3 is 15 amino acids. Here the CDR3 reads CASSVEAGQNTEAFF. The CDR3 DNA reads as TGTGCCAGCAGCGTGGAAGCGGGACAGAACACTGAAGCTTTCTTT.

CDR3 in amino acids: CASSLSGAMNSPLHF. For the CDR3, the DNA is TGTGCCAGCAGCTTATCCGGAGCGATGAATTCACCCCTCCACTTT. The chain recombines TRBV7-8 with TRBJ1-6; no clear D. The CDR3 has 15 residues. Germline V CDR1 and CDR2: SGHVS, FQNEAQ. Trimming stripped 2 bases from V and 7 bases from J, with 12 bases between.

The rearrangement links TRBV2 to TRBJ2-7; 8 bases match TRBD1. V shed 6 bases, J shed 7 bases, and the junction held 14 bases outside the gene matches. Germline V lookup: CDR1 SNHLY, CDR2 FYNNEI. The CDR3 extends over 15 amino acids. The CDR3 reads CASRLPGQVGMEQYF. CDR3 bases: TGTGCCAGCAGGCTACCGGGACAGGTAGGTATGGAGCAGTACTTC.

To note about this clone: Its ends do not fully match the called genes, so a read error is possible. The genes are TRBV7-9 and TRBJ2-5; 7 bases fit TRBD1. The CDR3 is 17 amino acids. CDR1 is SEHNR, CDR2 FQNEAQ, per germline (reference sequence). CDR3 protein: CSSSAIGTDRPQETQYF. The CDR3 DNA reads TGTTCCAGCAGCGCGATCGGAACGGACAGGCCCCAAGAGACCCAGTACTTC.

The chain has TRBV29-1 and TRBJ1-1; TRBD1 is a possible D gene (6 bases). Trimming pared 3 bases from V and 5 bases from J, leaving 13 bases between. This CDR3 region has 13 residues. CDR1 is SQVTM, CDR2 ANQGSEA, per germline. The CDR3 spells CSVDFGRGTEAFF. DNA of the CDR3: TGCAGCGTTGATTTCGGCAGGGGAACTGAAGCTTTCTTT. Together with reference TRBV29-1 and TRBJ1-1, the CDR3 gives the full variable domain: SAVISQKPSRDICQRGTSLTIQCQVDSQVTMMFWYRQQPGQSLTLIATANQGSEATYESGFVIDKFPISRPNLTFSTLTVSNMSPEDSSIYLCSVDFGRGTEAFFGQGTRLTVV.

V and J are TRBV6-1 and TRBJ1-1, with D perhaps matching TRBD1 (6 bases). The CDR3 has 16 amino acids. The V and J ends lost 2 bases and 1 base respectively, with 14 bases between them. CDR1 is MNHNS and CDR2 is SASEGT in the germline V gene. CDR3 residues: CASSEPRGGRNTEAFF. CDR3 sequence (DNA): TGTGCCAGCAGTGAACCGAGAGGGGGACGGAACACTGAAGCTTTCTTT.

With respect to this clone: The same CDR3 also results from other DNA sequences found in this sample. The chain carries TRBV7-9 and TRBJ2-3; 7 nucleotides match TRBD2. This CDR3 comprises 14 residues. The V gene's germline CDR1 is SEHNR and CDR2 FQNEAQ (reference sequence). Germline trimming cut 5 bases from V and 3 bases from J; bases unmatched to any gene: 5. CDR3 protein: CASSLGLGTDTQYF. CDR3 DNA sequence: TGTGCCAGCAGCCTCGGACTAGGGACAGATACGCAGTATTTT. Variable domain in full (rest from reference TRBV7-9 and TRBJ2-3): DTGVSQNPRHKITKRGQNVTFRCDPISEHNRLYWYRQTLGQGPEFLTYFQNEAQLEKSRLLSDRFSAERPKGSFSTLEIQRTEQGDSAMYLCASSLGLGTDTQYFGPGTRLTVL.

The chain employs TRBV5-1 and TRBJ2-3; 8 positions agree with TRBD2. Germline V CDR1 and CDR2: SGHRS, YFSETQ. With 4 bases clipped from V and 4 bases from J, the junction kept 5 bases outside the gene matches. The CDR3 length is 14 residues. CDR3 residues: CASSRGGQADTQYF. The CDR3 coding sequence is TGCGCCAGCAGCCGGGGGGGCCAAGCAGATACGCAGTATTTT.

The chain carries TRBV15 and TRBJ1-6; no clear D gene. This CDR3 spans 14 amino acids. Germline loops: CDR1 LNHNV, CDR2 YYDKDF (reference sequence). Trimming left V 0 bases short and J 9 bases short, with 9 bases between. The DNA for the CDR3 is TGTGCCACCAGCAGAGATGGCGGCGGTTCACCCCTCCACTTT. Protein product: CATSRDGGGSPLHF.